These 11 T cell receptor beta chains share one sample of origin, sequenced in a study of beta chain features in type 1 diabetes. The study reverse transcribed the entire isolated RNA, so it sequenced expressed TCRB transcripts. Some clones are missing from TCRdb's copy, which holds only in-frame ones; the method was immunoSEQ multiplex PCR. Here the sample spans hundreds of thousands of clones, 11% to 15% being singletons. Their antigens remain unidentified. Study results and caveats: Shortening that was moderate but significant affected the TCRB CDR3s of Type 1 diabetes patients in all four CD4+ subsets.

Sequencing was carried out using naive CD4+ T cells from blood. The receptors stem from a man aged 18 to 35 with type 1 diabetes.

The chain is built from TRBV2 and TRBJ2-3; 9 nucleotides align to TRBD2. Trimming removed 4 bases from V and 0 bases from J; junction bases left unmatched: 11. From germline, CDR1 is SNHLY and CDR2 FYNNEI. The CDR3 contains 18 residues. The CDR3 spells CASSAHTSGLASTDTQYF. Here the CDR3 DNA reads TGTGCCAGCAGTGCGCATACATCGGGACTAGCTAGCACAGATACGCAGTATTTT.

The rearrangement uses TRBV7-2 and TRBJ2-5; D may be TRBD2 (5 bases). CDR3 length: 11 residues. Trimming took off 5 bases at V and 7 bases at J, with 8 bases between the two ends. The V gene's germline CDR1 is SGHTA and CDR2 FQGNSA. The CDR3 loop reads CASSPGVTQYF. The DNA of the CDR3 is TGTGCCAGCAGCCCCGGGGTGACCCAGTACTTC.

The chain joins TRBV2 to TRBJ1-5, with D perhaps matching TRBD1 (5 bases). The CDR3 has 14 amino acids. Deletions cut 9 bases from V and 5 bases from J, with 17 bases between. Germline CDR1 reads SNHLY; CDR2 reads FYNNEI. The CDR3 loop reads CASSGRGADQPQHF. The CDR3, as DNA: TGTGCCAGTTCCGGGAGGGGAGCGGATCAGCCCCAGCATTTT.

This clone was observed a few times. The V and J genes are TRBV2 and TRBJ2-7; D not certain. The ends were cut back, 1 base at V and 3 bases at J, with 4 bases in the middle. This CDR3 spans 12 amino acids. Germline V gene data show CDR1 as SNHLY and CDR2 as FYNNEI. This CDR3 reads CASSEGGYEQYF. As DNA, the CDR3 is TGTGCCAGCAGTGAAGGGGGCTACGAGCAGTACTTC.

A single count supports this clone. The CDR3 coding sequence is TGTGCCAGCTCACCGGGACTAGCGGGGGCAGAGACCCAGTACTTC. Residues: CASSPGLAGAETQYF. The chain joins TRBV28 to TRBJ2-5; TRBD2 matches 14 bases. The V and J ends lost 8 bases and 4 bases, in that order; junction bases with no gene match: 6. The CDR3 contains 15 residues. Germline V gives CDR1 MDHEN, CDR2 SYDVKM.

The CDR3 is CASSLEQLDSYEQYF. The CDR3 DNA follows: TGTGCCAGCAGCTTGGAACAGCTCGACTCCTACGAGCAGTACTTC. This chain connects TRBV5-8 to TRBJ2-7, with unresolved D. Germline lookup yields CDR1 SGHTS and CDR2 YDEGEE. Trimming took off 0 bases at V and 0 bases at J, with 10 bases between the two ends. The CDR3 totals 15 residues.

The V gene is TRBV6-4, the J gene TRBJ1-1; D is unclear. This CDR3 contains 13 residues. CDR1 is MRHNA and CDR2 is SNTAGT in the germline V gene. V was cut by 0 bases and J by 9 bases, with 11 bases left in between. CDR3: CASSDSGVGKAFF. The CDR3 DNA follows: TGTGCCAGCAGTGACTCTGGGGTAGGGAAAGCTTTCTTT.

The rearrangement links TRBV2 to TRBJ1-5; D remains unclear. Per germline, CDR1 SNHLY and CDR2 FYNNEI. There are 13 residues in the CDR3. V was pared by 3 bases and J by 4 bases, with 7 bases between. The CDR3 here is CASSDYWNQPQHF. CDR3 DNA: TGTGCCAGCAGTGATTATTGGAATCAGCCCCAGCATTTT.

The chain couples TRBV4-2 to TRBJ1-4; 7 bases fit TRBD1. This CDR3 spans 14 amino acids. The V and J ends lost 6 bases and 8 bases, in that order; junction bases with no gene match: 9. Germline CDR1 and CDR2: LGHNA and YNFKEQ. CDR3 loop: CASSPRQGGEKLFF. CDR3 sequence (DNA): TGTGCCAGCAGTCCCAGACAGGGAGGAGAAAAACTGTTTTTT.

This clone has a handful of counts. The chain couples TRBV19 to TRBJ2-2; D might be TRBD2 (5 bases). Germline loops: CDR1 LNHDA, CDR2 SQIVND (reference sequence). CDR3 length equals 14 residues. Trimming took 9 bases from V and 4 from J, leaving 15 bases between them. As DNA, the CDR3 is TGTGCCAGCCACCTAGGACTGATCACCGGGGAGCTGTTTTTT. This sequence encodes CASHLGLITGELFF.

This chain uses TRBV5-1 with TRBJ2-7; 10 bases align to TRBD2. The CDR3 length is 15 residues. Germline-derived CDR1 and CDR2 are SGHRS and YFSETQ. V shed 4 bases, J shed 0 bases, and the junction held 4 bases outside the gene matches. As DNA, the CDR3 is TGCGCCAGCAGCCAACTAGCGGGGAGCTCCTACGAGCAGTACTTC. Translated, it gives CASSQLAGSSYEQYF.